The TCR beta chain under discussion was sequenced for a study of monozygotic twins with cystic fibrosis (dated by TCRdb to the early 2020s). Study-level background: Approximately 3.3 micrograms of fragmented DNA went through around 16 PCR cycles to produce barcoded libraries. The cohort comprised ten female and six male twin pairs aged 2.0 to 36.4 years, median around 8.6 years, mostly children and adolescents. The study compared TCR beta repertoires within and between 16 monozygotic twin pairs with cystic fibrosis to assess genetic influence on V and J gene usage. Data for three of the twin pairs had been reported earlier in a different context. On the day of blood sampling, twins were ranked among about 960 cohort participants for weight-for-height and for FEVPerc (FEV1 disease centile). On the study overall, not on this receptor specifically: Simpson clonality was generally low (median 0.0095), which suggests a naive-dominated repertoire, and clonality was higher in the most severely affected patients. Significantly higher nucleotide-identical clonotype sharing was observed within monozygotic CF twin pairs than between unrelated CF individuals (P = 0.000026, Mann-Whitney). In 13 of 16 pairs, V gene usage most closely resembled the co-twin's, and the same held for J usage in 8 of 16 pairs, a pattern suggesting genetic constraints. No association turned up between shared CDR3 numbers and age, concordance or disease severity, and the cohort was small.

Following the manufacturer's instructions, the researchers used the immunoSEQ immune profiling system to amplify TCR beta CDR3 regions via multiplex PCR. An Illumina NextSeq system was used to carry out the sequencing. Concerning the study's data processing: Sequence data were processed on the immunoSEQ Analyzer platform, and clonality was computed as the square root of Simpson's index of productive rearrangements. Similarity in V and J usage was measured by Jensen-Shannon distance, and OLGA was used to compute CDR3 generation probabilities. The immuneACCESS database (August 2020) and VDJdb (December 2020) were searched for shared CDR3 sequences. The source is immuneACCESS, and TCRdb retained only in-frame sequences with V and J called. Part of the clones is not carried over; for the studies checked, unresolved V genes explain less than half of this, and the remainder is unexplained. V and J calls and clone size are those listed in that table; D and trimming were worked out from the DNA. A total of fewer than 25,000 clones appear in this sample, approximately 90% of them only once. 1% to 1.5% of the sample comes from the top ten.

Counted from cysteine to phenylalanine, this CDR3 has 17 amino acids. Kept here is only the CDR3 DNA, which spans 51 bases and is read in frame from base 1. The germline V gene supplies CDR1 SGHDT and CDR2 YYEEEE. The trim is 3 bases for V and 4 bases for J, with a gap of 22 bases between the germline ends. Worth noting for this clone: The antigen it binds to is not known. The sample holds no much larger clone one base away, and base qualities are not on file.

The twin pairs came from the European Cystic Fibrosis Twin and Sibling Study Cohort, a cohort that recruited patients from some 150 CF clinics across 14 European countries. Zygosity and CFTR genotype were verified in-house, and zygosity was tested by multiplex PCR of nine short tandem repeat loci. Peripheral blood was taken from each twin, and clinical parameters were recorded on the day of blood sampling. Phenol/chloroform extraction was used to isolate genomic DNA from peripheral blood cells, and the DNA was then kept in TE buffer at 4 degrees C. The sample comprised blood. This receptor chain uses TRBV5-6 and TRBJ1-2; D gene: possibly TRBD1, on 6 matching bases. The sequence came from a woman in her 30s with cystic fibrosis. The DNA sequence is as follows: TGTGCCAGCAGCTCCGGAACAGGGTTATACCCCCCCTATGGCTACACCTTC. Translation gives CASSSGTGLYPPYGYTF.